A single TCR beta chain is shown here with its context. Its matching antigen is unknown. The CDR3 sequence is 14 residues long. Germline-derived CDR1 and CDR2 are PRHDT and FYEKMQ (reference sequence). The junction had 3 bases not matched to a gene; V was cut back by 0 bases and J by 6 bases. The data belong to a study of shared clonotypes between healthy human individuals. Study as a whole: Plates per donor: three CD4 naive, three CD4 memory, two CD8 naive, one CD8 memory. Study outcomes and limitations: Estimated clonotype richness was generally higher in naive than memory subsets.

Original data processing: Filtering differed for immunoSEQ, which gave only junction sequences without quality scores. The data were produced by immunoSEQ multiplex PCR, yet TCRdb's version contains in-frame clones alone and is incomplete. The V and J calls and clone size come from that table; D and trimming were worked out from the DNA. This sample has about 1,900,000 clones, with about 95% found just once. Naive CD8 cells lacked CD45RO and underwent positive selection for CCR7, leaving out terminally differentiated effector memory CD45RA+ cells. The donor population consisted of healthy HIV-negative adults with no recent acute infections or vaccinations.

This receptor was taken from a man younger than 30 in good health. The chain is built from TRBV13 and TRBJ2-3; 7 nucleotides match TRBD2. Specimen: naive CD8+ T cells sorted from blood. DNA for the CDR3: TGTGCCAGCAGCTTAGGGACTAGCTTGGATACGCAGTATTTT. The encoded protein is CASSLGTSLDTQYF.